This T cell receptor beta chain was sequenced during a study of cytomegalovirus exposure and HLA in healthy donors. About this clone itself: Its matching antigen is unknown.

Study conclusions and caveats: A later analysis showed that HLA-associated TCR beta chains had undergone more clonal expansion than equally common others.

The PCR employed 60 Vbeta primers together with 13 Jbeta primers. TCRdb's table, derived via immunoSEQ multiplex PCR, lists solely in-frame clones and lacks some. The data show 200,000 to 250,000 clones, about 77% seen once. CDR1 ENHRY and CDR2 SYGVKD come from the germline V gene. The CDR3 spans 13 residues. After removal of 10 bases from V and 9 bases from J, the junction contained 9 bases not matched to a gene. The sequence derives from a woman between 25 and 40 years old in good health and CMV-seronegative. J is TRBJ2-7 and V is TRBV10-3, with 13 bases lining up with TRBD2. The sequencing input was PBMCs. The CDR3 is CATGLAGESVQYF. In nucleotides, the CDR3 is TGTGCCACCGGACTAGCGGGGGAATCGGTGCAGTACTTC.